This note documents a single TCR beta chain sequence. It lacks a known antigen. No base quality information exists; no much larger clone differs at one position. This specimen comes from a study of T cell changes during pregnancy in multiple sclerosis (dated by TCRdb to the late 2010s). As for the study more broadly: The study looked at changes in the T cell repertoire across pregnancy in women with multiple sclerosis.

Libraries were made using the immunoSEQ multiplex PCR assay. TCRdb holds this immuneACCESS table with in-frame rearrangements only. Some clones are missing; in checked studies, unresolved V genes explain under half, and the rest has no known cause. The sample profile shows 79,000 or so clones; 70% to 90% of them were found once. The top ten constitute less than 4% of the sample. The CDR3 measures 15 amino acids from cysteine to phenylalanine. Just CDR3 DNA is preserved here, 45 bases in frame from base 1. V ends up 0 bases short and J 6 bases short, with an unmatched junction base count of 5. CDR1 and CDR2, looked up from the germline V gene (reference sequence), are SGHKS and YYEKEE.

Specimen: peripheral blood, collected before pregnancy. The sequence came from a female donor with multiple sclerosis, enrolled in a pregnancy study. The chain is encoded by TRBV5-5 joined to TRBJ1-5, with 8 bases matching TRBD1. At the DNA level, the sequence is TGTGCCAGCAGCTTGGAGCCAGGGGGCAGTCAGCCCCAGCATTTT. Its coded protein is CASSLEPGGSQPQHF.